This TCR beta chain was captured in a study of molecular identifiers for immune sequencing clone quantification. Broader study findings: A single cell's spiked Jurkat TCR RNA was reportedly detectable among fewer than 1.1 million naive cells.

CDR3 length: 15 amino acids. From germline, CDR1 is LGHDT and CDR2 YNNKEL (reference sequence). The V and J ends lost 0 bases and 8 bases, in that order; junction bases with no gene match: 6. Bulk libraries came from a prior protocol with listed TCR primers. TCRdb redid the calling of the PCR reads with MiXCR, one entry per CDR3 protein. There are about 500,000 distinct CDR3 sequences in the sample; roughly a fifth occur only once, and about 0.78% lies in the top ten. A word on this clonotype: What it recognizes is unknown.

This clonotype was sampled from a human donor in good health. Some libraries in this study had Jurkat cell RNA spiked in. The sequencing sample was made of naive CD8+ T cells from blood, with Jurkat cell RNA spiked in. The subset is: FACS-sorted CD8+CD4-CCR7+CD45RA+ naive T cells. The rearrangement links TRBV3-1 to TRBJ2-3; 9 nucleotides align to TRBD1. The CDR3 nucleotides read TGTGCCAGCAGCCAAGACGGACAGGGGATAGGTACGCAGTATTTT. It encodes CASSQDGQGIGTQYF.